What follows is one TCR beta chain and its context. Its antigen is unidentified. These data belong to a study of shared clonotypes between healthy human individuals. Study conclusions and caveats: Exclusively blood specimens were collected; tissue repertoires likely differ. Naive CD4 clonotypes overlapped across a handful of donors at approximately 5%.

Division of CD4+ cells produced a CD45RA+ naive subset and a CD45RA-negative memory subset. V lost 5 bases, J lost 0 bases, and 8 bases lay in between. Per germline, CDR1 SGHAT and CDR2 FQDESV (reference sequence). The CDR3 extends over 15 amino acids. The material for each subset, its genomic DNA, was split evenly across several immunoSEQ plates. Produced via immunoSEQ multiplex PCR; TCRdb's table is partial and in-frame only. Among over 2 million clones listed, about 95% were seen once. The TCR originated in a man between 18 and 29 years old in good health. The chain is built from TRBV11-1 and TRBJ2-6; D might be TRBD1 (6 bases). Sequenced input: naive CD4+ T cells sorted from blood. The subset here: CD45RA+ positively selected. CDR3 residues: CASSPRGSGANVLTF. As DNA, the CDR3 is TGTGCCAGCAGCCCCAGGGGCTCTGGGGCCAACGTCCTGACTTTC. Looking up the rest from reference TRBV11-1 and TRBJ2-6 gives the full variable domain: EAEVAQSPRYKITEKSQAVAFWCDPISGHATLYWYRQILGQGPELLVQFQDESVVDDSQLPKDRFSAERLKGVDSTLKIQPAELGDSAMYLCASSPRGSGANVLTFGAGSRLTVL.